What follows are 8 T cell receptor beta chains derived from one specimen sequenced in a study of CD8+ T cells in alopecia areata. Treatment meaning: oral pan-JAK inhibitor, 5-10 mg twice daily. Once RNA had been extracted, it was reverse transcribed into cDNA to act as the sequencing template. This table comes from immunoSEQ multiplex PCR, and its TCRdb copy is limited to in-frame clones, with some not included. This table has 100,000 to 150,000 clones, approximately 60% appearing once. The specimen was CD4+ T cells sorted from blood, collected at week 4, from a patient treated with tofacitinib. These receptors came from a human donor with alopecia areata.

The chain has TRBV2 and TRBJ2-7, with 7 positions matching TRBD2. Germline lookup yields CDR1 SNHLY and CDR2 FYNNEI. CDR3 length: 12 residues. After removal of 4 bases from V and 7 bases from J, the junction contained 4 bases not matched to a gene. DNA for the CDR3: TGTGCCAGCAGTGGGGAGGGTGGTGAGCAGTACTTC. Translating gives CASSGEGGEQYF.

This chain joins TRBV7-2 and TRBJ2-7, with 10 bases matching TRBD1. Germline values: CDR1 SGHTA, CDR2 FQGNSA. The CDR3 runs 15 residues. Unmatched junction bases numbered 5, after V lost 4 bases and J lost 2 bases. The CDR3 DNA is TGTGCCAGCAGCTACCGGACAGGGGGGACCTACGAGCAGTACTTC. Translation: CASSYRTGGTYEQYF.

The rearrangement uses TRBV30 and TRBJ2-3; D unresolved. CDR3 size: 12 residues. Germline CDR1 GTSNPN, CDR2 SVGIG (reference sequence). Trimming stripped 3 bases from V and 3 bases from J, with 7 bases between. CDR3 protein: CAWRESTDTQYF. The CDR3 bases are TGTGCCTGGAGGGAGTCGACAGATACGCAGTATTTT.

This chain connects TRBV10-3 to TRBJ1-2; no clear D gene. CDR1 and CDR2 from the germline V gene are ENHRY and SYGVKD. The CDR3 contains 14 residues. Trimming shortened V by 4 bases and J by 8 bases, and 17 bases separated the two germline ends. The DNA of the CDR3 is TGTGCCATCAGTGTCCAACCCCCGGAAGGAGGCTACACCTTC. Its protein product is CAISVQPPEGGYTF.

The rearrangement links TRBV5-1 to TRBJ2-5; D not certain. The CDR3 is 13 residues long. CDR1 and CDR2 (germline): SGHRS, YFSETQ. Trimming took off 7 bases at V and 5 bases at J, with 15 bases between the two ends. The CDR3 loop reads CASSLVSRETQYF. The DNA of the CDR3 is TGCGCCAGCTCACTGGTTTCGCGGGAGACCCAGTACTTC.

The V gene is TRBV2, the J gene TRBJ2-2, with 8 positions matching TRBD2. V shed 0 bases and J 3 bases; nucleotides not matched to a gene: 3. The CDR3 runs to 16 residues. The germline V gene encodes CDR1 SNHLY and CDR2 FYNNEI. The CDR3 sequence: CASSEASGSYTGELFF. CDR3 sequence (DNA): TGTGCCAGCAGTGAAGCAAGCGGGAGCTACACCGGGGAGCTGTTTTTT.

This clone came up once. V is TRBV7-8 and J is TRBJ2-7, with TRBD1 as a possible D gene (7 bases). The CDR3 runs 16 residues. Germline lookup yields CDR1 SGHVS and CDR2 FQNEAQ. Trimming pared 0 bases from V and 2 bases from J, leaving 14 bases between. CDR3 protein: CASSLAAGGKAYEQYF. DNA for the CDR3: TGTGCCAGCAGCTTAGCCGCAGGGGGGAAAGCCTACGAGCAGTACTTC.

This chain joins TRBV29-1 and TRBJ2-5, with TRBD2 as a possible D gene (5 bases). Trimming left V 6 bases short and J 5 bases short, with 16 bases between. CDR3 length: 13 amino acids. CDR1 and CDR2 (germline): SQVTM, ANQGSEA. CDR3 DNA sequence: TGCAGCGTGGTAGTGAGTAGCGAGGAGACCCAGTACTTC. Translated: CSVVVSSEETQYF.